Presented here are 8 T cell receptor beta chains from one specimen sequenced in a study of blood T cell repertoires in COVID-19. Data came from immunoSEQ multiplex PCR; TCRdb stores just in-frame clones and leaves some out. In the table there are more than 110,000 clones, about 77% of which are singletons. The sample comprised peripheral blood. These receptor sequences come from a woman between 45 and 65 years old with active or convalescent COVID-19.

This sequence joins TRBV18 and TRBJ2-1, with 8 bases matching TRBD1. J was trimmed by 6 bases and V by 6 bases; bases with no gene match: 4. The CDR3 totals 13 residues. Germline CDR1 is KGHSH and CDR2 is LQKENI. In DNA form, the CDR3 reads TGTGCCAGCTCTTCTACAGGGGGCAATGAGCAGTTCTTC. Translated, it gives CASSSTGGNEQFF.

The chain carries TRBV29-1 and TRBJ1-2; TRBD1 is a possible D gene (6 bases). This CDR3 is built from 15 residues. Germline assignment: CDR1 SQVTM and CDR2 ANQGSEA. V was trimmed by 7 bases and J by 7 bases, leaving 25 bases between them. CDR3 region: CSADSTTAIGGGYTF. CDR3 nucleotide sequence: TGCAGCGCGGACAGTACGACTGCTATAGGGGGTGGCTACACCTTC.

This sequence joins TRBV7-8 and TRBJ2-7, with 8 positions matching TRBD2. Germline values: CDR1 SGHVS, CDR2 FQNEAQ. The ends lost 0 bases at V and 2 bases at J; junction bases unmatched: 6. This CDR3 contains 16 residues. CDR3: CASSLASASGPYEQYF. CDR3 DNA: TGTGCCAGCAGCTTAGCGTCGGCTAGCGGGCCCTACGAGCAGTACTTC.

This clone was counted only a few times. The V and J genes are TRBV6-2 or TRBV6-3 and TRBJ1-5, with a weak D call TRBD1 (5 bases). The CDR3 consists of 13 residues. CDR1 is MNHEY and CDR2 is SVGEGT in the germline V gene. The germline V and J ends were trimmed by 6 bases and 6 bases, with 12 bases remaining between them. The CDR3 bases are TGTGCCAGCAGCCGACAGCGGGGTCAGCCCCAGCATTTT. The encoded protein is CASSRQRGQPQHF.

V gene TRBV5-1 combines with J gene TRBJ2-7; tentatively, D is TRBD2 (6 bases). This CDR3 is built from 15 residues. Trimming cost V 0 bases and J 0 bases, with 10 bases left between them. The germline CDR1 and CDR2 sequences are SGHRS and YFSETQ. The CDR3: CASSLGAGSSYEQYF. In DNA, the CDR3 is TGCGCCAGCAGCTTGGGGGCGGGAAGCTCCTACGAGCAGTACTTC.

The chain is built from TRBV5-5 and TRBJ1-1; D uncertain. The CDR3 is 14 amino acids. From germline, CDR1 is SGHKS and CDR2 YYEKEE (reference sequence). V shed 4 bases and J shed 1 base, with 11 bases lying between them. CDR3 loop: CASSVTPENTEAFF. CDR3 in DNA: TGTGCCAGCAGCGTCACCCCAGAGAACACTGAAGCTTTCTTT.

The CDR3, as DNA: TGTGCCAGTCAGGGTTCTGGTGGCTACACCTTC. This translates into CASQGSGGYTF. The V and J genes are TRBV19 and TRBJ1-2; D perhaps matches TRBD1 (5 bases). V lost 8 bases, J lost 7 bases, and 11 bases lay in between. This CDR3 region has 11 residues. Germline assignment: CDR1 LNHDA and CDR2 SQIVND (reference sequence).

This clone was counted only a few times. The chain uses TRBV9 and TRBJ1-6; 12 bases match TRBD1. The germline gives CDR1 SGDLS, CDR2 YYNGEE. The junction had 11 bases not matched to a gene; V was cut back by 3 bases and J by 13 bases. The CDR3 runs to 16 residues. CDR3: CASSAAGQGARWPLHF. DNA for the CDR3: TGTGCCAGCAGCGCCGCGGGACAGGGGGCGCGGTGGCCCCTCCACTTT.